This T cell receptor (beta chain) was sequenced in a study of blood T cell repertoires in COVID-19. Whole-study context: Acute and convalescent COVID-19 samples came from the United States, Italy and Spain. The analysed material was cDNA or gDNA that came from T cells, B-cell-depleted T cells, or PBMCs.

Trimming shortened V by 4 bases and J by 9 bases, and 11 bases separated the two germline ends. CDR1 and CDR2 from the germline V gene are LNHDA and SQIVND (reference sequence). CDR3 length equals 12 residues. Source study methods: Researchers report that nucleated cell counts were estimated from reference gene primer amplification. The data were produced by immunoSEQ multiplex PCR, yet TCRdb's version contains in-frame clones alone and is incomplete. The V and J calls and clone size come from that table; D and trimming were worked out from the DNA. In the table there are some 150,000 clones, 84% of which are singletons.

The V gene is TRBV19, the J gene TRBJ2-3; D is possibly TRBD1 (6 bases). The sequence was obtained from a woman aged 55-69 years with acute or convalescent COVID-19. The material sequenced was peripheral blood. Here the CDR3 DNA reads TGTGCCAGTAGTACCCAGGGGTTGACGCAGTATTTT. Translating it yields CASSTQGLTQYF.